Presented here are 2 T cell receptor beta chains from one specimen sequenced in a study of Ad26.COV2.S vaccination and SARS-CoV-2 variants. Sequencing used immunoSEQ multiplex PCR; TCRdb keeps in-frame clones, though not all of them. Of about 480,000 clones listed, roughly nine tenths are singletons. Stated treatment: some 20 received Ad26.COV2.S at low or high dose, single or two shots; about five received placebo; per-sample allocation not given. Day 63 after the first injection of vaccine or placebo was the sampling time. Sequences were derived from peripheral blood, sampled in a trial of Ad26.COV2.S vaccine versus placebo. These receptors all come from a person between 18 and 65 years old who received the Ad26.COV2.S COVID-19 vaccine or a placebo.

This chain connects TRBV5-4 to TRBJ1-2, with 7 bases matching TRBD1. V lost 4 bases, J lost 4 bases, and 10 bases stayed unmatched. This CDR3 comprises 15 residues. Germline assignment: CDR1 SGHNT and CDR2 YYREEE (reference sequence). CDR3: CASSQTGFEGYGYTF. CDR3 nucleotide sequence: TGTGCCAGCAGCCAGACAGGGTTTGAGGGCTATGGCTACACCTTC.

The chain carries TRBV2 and TRBJ2-7; D is possibly TRBD2 (6 bases). Trimming pared 6 bases from V and 4 bases from J, leaving 19 bases between. Per germline, CDR1 SNHLY and CDR2 FYNNEI. The CDR3 extends over 15 amino acids. CDR3 region: CASRGGSGALYEQYF. CDR3 coding DNA: TGTGCCAGCAGAGGAGGGAGCGGAGCGTTATACGAGCAGTACTTC. The entire variable domain, with the rest obtained from reference TRBV2 and TRBJ2-7, is as follows: EPEVTQTPSHQVTQMGQEVILRCVPISNHLYFYWYRQILGQKVEFLVSFYNNEISEKSEIFDDQFSVERPDGSNFTLKIRSTKLEDSAMYFCASRGGSGALYEQYFGPGTRLTVT.